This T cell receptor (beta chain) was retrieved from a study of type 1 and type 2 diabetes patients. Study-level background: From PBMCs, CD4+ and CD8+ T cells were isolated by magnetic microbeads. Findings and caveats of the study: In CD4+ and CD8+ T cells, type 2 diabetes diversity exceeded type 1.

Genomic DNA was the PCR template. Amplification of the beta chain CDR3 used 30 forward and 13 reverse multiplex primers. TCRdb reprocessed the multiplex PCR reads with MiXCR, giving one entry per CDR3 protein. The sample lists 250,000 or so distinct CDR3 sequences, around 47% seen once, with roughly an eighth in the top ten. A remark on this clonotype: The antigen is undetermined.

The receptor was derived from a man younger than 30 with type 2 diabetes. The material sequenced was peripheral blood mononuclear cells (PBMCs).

The CDR3 nucleotides are TGTGCCAGTAGTATCGTAGGGGGAGTCTACAATGAGCAGTTCTTC. Encoded protein: CASSIVGGVYNEQFF. The rearrangement joins TRBV19 to TRBJ2-1; TRBD1 might be the D (6 bases). There are 15 residues in the CDR3. Looked up from germline, CDR1 is LNHDA and CDR2 is SQIVND (reference sequence). V was cut by 3 bases and J by 3 bases, with 12 bases left in between.